These 19 T cell receptor beta chains were sequenced from one sample in a study of PD-1 blockade in classical Hodgkin lymphoma. The protocol was immunoSEQ multiplex PCR, while the TCRdb copy is restricted to in-frame clones and leaves out a portion. The sample comprises fewer than 80,000 clones, 71% of which are singletons, and over 7.5% rests with the top ten. Every patient was affected by relapse after autologous stem cell transplantation, while exposure to brentuximab vedotin was not uniform. This sample comprised peripheral blood mononuclear cells (PBMCs), obtained before the second cycle of nivolumab. The receptors come from a human donor with classical Hodgkin lymphoma.

V and J are TRBV4-1 and TRBJ1-4, with D maybe TRBD1 (6 bases). The CDR3 extends over 16 amino acids. V was cut by 0 bases and J by 5 bases, with 13 bases left in between. Germline-derived CDR1 and CDR2 are MGHRA and YSYEKL. For the CDR3, the DNA is TGCGCCAGCAGCCAAGATGGATGGCAGGGGAATGAAAAACTGTTTTTT. Its protein product is CASSQDGWQGNEKLFF.

Notes on this clone: The sample holds other DNA sequences that translate to the same CDR3. The V gene is TRBV5-1, the J gene TRBJ1-1, with a weak D call TRBD1 (5 bases). Germline loops: CDR1 SGHRS, CDR2 YFSETQ. The CDR3 consists of 14 residues. Trimming cost V 0 bases and J 1 base, with 7 bases left between them. CDR3 in amino acids: CASSLAGGNTEAFF. CDR3 DNA: TGCGCCAGCAGCTTGGCCGGGGGGAACACTGAAGCTTTCTTT.

The V gene is TRBV5-6, the J gene TRBJ2-2; D is unresolved. CDR1 SGHDT and CDR2 YYEEEE come from the germline V gene. The CDR3 extends over 13 amino acids. V was trimmed by 4 bases and J by 0 bases, leaving 4 bases between them. Here the CDR3 reads CASSGSNTGELFF. CDR3 in DNA: TGTGCCAGCAGCGGTTCGAACACCGGGGAGCTGTTTTTT.

V usage is TRBV9 and J usage is TRBJ1-1; D unclear. The germline CDR1 and CDR2 sequences are SGDLS and YYNGEE. The germline V and J ends were trimmed by 0 bases and 4 bases, with 19 bases remaining between them. This CDR3 spans 17 amino acids. The CDR3 reads CASSVGSSVGPVTEAFF. In DNA, the CDR3 is TGTGCCAGCAGCGTAGGGTCGAGTGTAGGACCAGTCACTGAAGCTTTCTTT.

The chain is built from TRBV2 and TRBJ2-1; the match to TRBD1 covers 7 bases. Germline CDR1 is SNHLY and CDR2 is FYNNEI. The CDR3 length is 13 residues. V was pared by 6 bases and J by 3 bases, with 2 bases of the junction left unmatched. The CDR3 sequence: CASSRQGYNEQFF. In DNA, the CDR3 is TGTGCCAGCAGCCGACAGGGCTACAATGAGCAGTTCTTC.

The chain carries TRBV19 and TRBJ1-5, with D perhaps TRBD1 (5 bases). V was pared by 2 bases and J by 0 bases, with 20 bases between. The CDR3 contains 19 residues. From germline, CDR1 is LNHDA and CDR2 SQIVND (reference sequence). In DNA form, the CDR3 reads TGTGCCAGTAGTATAATGGGATGGAGGGGCCGTTATAGCAATCAGCCCCAGCATTTT. It yields the protein CASSIMGWRGRYSNQPQHF.

The gene calls are TRBV6-6 and TRBJ2-3; possibly TRBD2 for D (7 bases). Germline V gene data show CDR1 as MNHNY and CDR2 as SVGAGI (reference sequence). The CDR3 is 15 amino acids. V was pared by 5 bases and J by 0 bases, with 12 bases between. The CDR3 region has the DNA TGTGCCAGCAGTACTGGGAGGGGGAGCACAGATACGCAGTATTTT. Translating gives CASSTGRGSTDTQYF.

This clone was detected only once. The V gene is TRBV29-1, the J gene TRBJ2-7; D is undetermined. Deletions cut 7 bases from V and 0 bases from J, with 10 bases between. This CDR3 spans 12 amino acids. Germline CDR1 reads SQVTM; CDR2 reads ANQGSEA. The CDR3 reads CSALGGSYEQYF. The CDR3 region has the DNA TGCAGCGCCCTAGGCGGCTCCTACGAGCAGTACTTC.

This chain links TRBV29-1 with TRBJ1-2, with D perhaps TRBD1 (6 bases). Germline V gene lookup returns CDR1 SQVTM and CDR2 ANQGSEA. V lost 0 bases and J 6 bases, leaving 14 bases between the germline ends. This CDR3 comprises 14 residues. The DNA for the CDR3 is TGCAGCGTTGAAGATAGGACAGTTTTTAATGGCTACACCTTC. It specifies CSVEDRTVFNGYTF.

The V and J genes are TRBV19 and TRBJ2-3; TRBD1 is a possible D gene (6 bases). The CDR3 spans 15 residues. The germline CDR1 and CDR2 sequences are LNHDA and SQIVND (reference sequence). V dropped 9 bases and J dropped 0 bases, with 16 bases sitting between them. CDR3 sequence: CASRTAFISTDTQYF. For the CDR3, the DNA is TGTGCCAGCCGGACAGCCTTCATCAGCACAGATACGCAGTATTTT.

V is TRBV30 and J is TRBJ1-6; 7 bases agree with TRBD1. The V segment lost 3 bases and the J segment 8 bases; nucleotides outside the gene matches: 4. Per the germline V gene, CDR1 is GTSNPN and CDR2 is SVGIG (reference sequence). This CDR3 has 13 amino acids. CDR3 nucleotide sequence: TGTGCCTGGAGACGACAGGGAGATTCACCCCTCCACTTT. It encodes CAWRRQGDSPLHF.

Only one count was recorded for this clone. The V and J genes are TRBV11-1 and TRBJ1-1; no firm D call. The CDR3 runs to 12 residues. The V gene lost 4 bases and the J gene lost 3 bases, with 6 bases spanning the gap. The germline V gene has CDR1 SGHAT and CDR2 FQDESV (reference sequence). The CDR3 region is CASSSGYTEAFF. The CDR3 region has the DNA TGTGCCAGCAGCTCAGGCTACACTGAAGCTTTCTTT.

The chain links TRBV2 to TRBJ1-1; 9 bases are shared with TRBD1. From germline, CDR1 is SNHLY and CDR2 FYNNEI. With 5 bases clipped from V and 7 bases from J, the junction kept 11 bases outside the gene matches. The CDR3 is 15 amino acids. The CDR3 region has the DNA TGTGCCAGCAGTCCACTGGGGACAGGGTCGGATGAAGCTTTCTTT. Amino acid sequence: CASSPLGTGSDEAFF.

The gene calls are TRBV19 and TRBJ1-2, with D perhaps TRBD1 (6 bases). The V end was cut by 6 bases, the J end by 5 bases, with 16 bases between. The CDR3 totals 14 residues. The germline CDR1 and CDR2 sequences are LNHDA and SQIVND (reference sequence). The DNA of the CDR3 is TGTGCCAGTAGACCAGTCGACAGGCCGTATGGCTACACCTTC. Amino acid sequence: CASRPVDRPYGYTF.

This chain uses TRBV11-2 with TRBJ1-2; D ambiguous. V was cut by 1 base and J by 8 bases, with 8 bases left in between. The germline V gene has CDR1 SGHAT and CDR2 FQNNGV. The CDR3 is 12 residues long. CDR3 loop: CASSLAGGGYTF. The CDR3 nucleotides are TGTGCCAGCAGCTTAGCCGGAGGAGGCTACACCTTC.

V gene TRBV21-1 combines with J gene TRBJ2-1; TRBD1 was called by the table and not checked on the DNA. TRBV21-1 is noted as a pseudogene. The CDR3 sequence is 16 residues long. CDR3 DNA sequence: TGTGCCAGCAGCAAAATCTGGGACAGAGGCTACAATGAGCAGTTCTTC. This gives the protein CASSKIWDRGYNEQFF.

The rearrangement uses TRBV5-8 and TRBJ2-7; TRBD1 aligns across 7 bases. The CDR3 is 15 amino acids. CDR1 and CDR2 from the germline V gene are SGHTS and YDEGEE. V was clipped by 4 bases and J by 4 bases; unmatched bases: 11. CDR3 in DNA: TGTGCCAGCAGCCTGGACGGGGACAGTGTTTACGAGCAGTACTTC. This sequence encodes CASSLDGDSVYEQYF.

In this sample, this clone turned up a few times. The chain employs TRBV19 and TRBJ1-1; TRBD1 is a possible D gene (5 bases). Germline V gives CDR1 LNHDA, CDR2 SQIVND (reference sequence). The CDR3 is 14 amino acids. V dropped 3 bases and J dropped 6 bases, with 14 bases sitting between them. The CDR3 sequence is CASSMRGGEPEAFF. CDR3 in DNA: TGTGCCAGTAGTATGAGGGGCGGCGAGCCTGAAGCTTTCTTT.

V usage is TRBV10-2 and J usage is TRBJ1-6, with 9 bases matching TRBD1. The CDR3 length is 14 residues. The germline V gene encodes CDR1 WSHSY and CDR2 SAAADI. The junction had 2 bases not matched to a gene; V was cut back by 4 bases and J by 7 bases. CDR3 protein: CASSAGTGNSPLHF. The CDR3 DNA reads TGCGCCAGCAGTGCGGGGACAGGGAATTCACCCCTCCACTTT.